The 23 T cell receptor beta chains presented below share a single source sample, sequenced in a study of T cells expressing NK-cell markers. No DNA is given; TCRdb re-called the 5' RACE reads and lists each CDR3 protein once. The sample is made up of around 260,000 distinct CDR3 sequences, and the top ten hold around 4% of it. The sequencing sample was made of blood T cells: a sorted CD56 or NKG2C T cell subset, CD4+ or CD8+ T cells, or bulk PBMC T cells (not recorded which). The receptor source for this set is a woman between 18 and 69 years old in good health.

The chain has TRBV3-1 and TRBJ2-7; with no DNA, the TCRdb D assignment of TRBD1 cannot be verified. CDR1 is LGHDT, CDR2 YNNKEL, per germline (reference sequence). This CDR3 comprises 14 residues. The CDR3: CASSGRGKTGEQYF.

V gene TRBV7-7 combines with J gene TRBJ2-1; the TCRdb call, TRBD2, lacks DNA for checking. Germline assignment: CDR1 SSHAT and CDR2 FNYEAQ (reference sequence). This CDR3 is 17 amino acids long. The chain's CDR3 is CASSDSDYPSSYNEQFF.

The chain joins TRBV10-3 to TRBJ2-3; TCRdb's D call of TRBD2 is untestable without DNA. This CDR3 has 13 amino acids. Germline loops: CDR1 ENHRY, CDR2 SYGVKD. The CDR3 loop reads CAIGAAGADTQYF.

J is TRBJ2-1 and V is TRBV7-2; TCRdb proposes TRBD2, but this gene call is untestable without DNA. CDR1 and CDR2 from the germline V gene are SGHTA and FQGNSA. The CDR3 loop spans 16 amino acids. The CDR3 sequence is CASSSESGGAVYEQFF. Supplemented by reference TRBV7-2 and TRBJ2-1, the full variable domain reads GAGVSQSPSNKVTEKGKDVELRCDPISGHTALYWYRQSLGQGLEFLIYFQGNSAPDKSGLPSDRFSAERTGGSVSTLTIQRTQQEDSAVYLCASSSESGGAVYEQFFGPGTRLTVL.

The J gene is TRBJ1-1, the V gene TRBV5-8; TCRdb lists TRBD1, though no DNA is available to test this call. The CDR3 consists of 14 residues. Germline V lookup: CDR1 SGHTS, CDR2 YDEGEE. The CDR3 here is CASSWGGPNTEAFF. Based on the CDR3 plus reference TRBV5-8 and TRBJ1-1, the full variable domain is EAGVTQSPTHLIKTRGQQATLRCSPISGHTSVYWYQQALGLGLQFLLWYDEGEERNRGNFPPRFSGRQFPNYSSELNVNALELEDSALYLCASSWGGPNTEAFFGQGTRLTVV.

J is TRBJ2-1 and V is TRBV29-1; the D call of TRBD1 rests on TCRdb alone, since no DNA is present to check it. This CDR3 spans 13 amino acids. Germline V CDR1 and CDR2: SQVTM, ANQGSEA. The CDR3 loop reads CSVRDSSYNEQFF.

The genes are TRBV20-1 and TRBJ2-2; TCRdb calls TRBD1, which cannot be checked without DNA. This CDR3 has 15 residues. Germline lookup yields CDR1 DFQATT and CDR2 SNEGSKA (reference sequence). The CDR3 loop is CSARRRGVDTGELFF.

The chain has TRBV5-1 and TRBJ2-7; TCRdb's D call of TRBD2 is untestable without DNA. Germline values: CDR1 SGHRS, CDR2 YFSETQ. There are 17 residues in the CDR3. CDR3 in amino acids: CASSLDVMASGRRGQYF. The full variable domain, in which reference TRBV5-1 and TRBJ2-7 provide the parts outside the CDR3, is KAGVTQTPRYLIKTRGQQVTLSCSPISGHRSVSWYQQTPGQGLQFLFEYFSETQRNKGNFPGRFSGRQFSNSRSEMNVSTLELGDSALYLCASSLDVMASGRRGQYFGPGTRLTVT.

The genes are TRBV29-1 and TRBJ2-1; TCRdb reports TRBD2, a call that lacks DNA to check it against. Looked up from germline, CDR1 is SQVTM and CDR2 is ANQGSEA. The length of the CDR3 is 17 residues. CDR3 region: CSVDIGSGREAYNEQFF.

The chain employs TRBV5-1 and TRBJ2-3; TCRdb's D gene call, TRBD2, goes unchecked for lack of DNA. The germline gives CDR1 SGHRS, CDR2 YFSETQ. This CDR3 has 15 amino acids. CDR3 region: CASSPGLDATDTQYF.

J is TRBJ2-1 and V is TRBV5-1; absent DNA, TCRdb's TRBD2 call cannot be checked. The CDR3 totals 17 residues. The germline CDR1 and CDR2 sequences are SGHRS and YFSETQ. The CDR3 sequence: CASSFRTSASSYNEQFF.

The CDR3: CSARGWGGDDGYTF. J is TRBJ1-2 and V is TRBV20-1; TCRdb calls TRBD1, which cannot be checked without DNA. Germline V CDR1 and CDR2: DFQATT, SNEGSKA (reference sequence). The CDR3 sequence is 14 residues long.

The chain employs TRBV12-3 or TRBV12-4 and TRBJ2-4; there is no DNA to check the TCRdb D call of TRBD1. CDR3 length: 16 amino acids. The CDR3 protein is CASSLGERRGEDIQYF.

The chain links TRBV30 to TRBJ1-3. The CDR3 sequence is 14 residues long. The germline CDR1 and CDR2 sequences are GTSNPN and SVGIG (reference sequence). CDR3 sequence: CAWSGQGSGNTIYF.

The rearrangement links TRBV20-1 to TRBJ1-6; TCRdb proposes TRBD1, but this gene call is untestable without DNA. The germline gives CDR1 DFQATT, CDR2 SNEGSKA (reference sequence). There are 15 residues in the CDR3. The chain's CDR3 is CSARERQGYNSPLHF.

This chain joins TRBV7-2 and TRBJ1-2; TCRdb lists TRBD1, though no DNA is available to test this call. The length of the CDR3 is 17 residues. In germline, CDR1 is SGHTA, CDR2 FQGNSA. The CDR3 loop is CASSAGPPGQGSDGYTF. The whole variable domain, remainder taken from reference TRBV7-2 and TRBJ1-2, is GAGVSQSPSNKVTEKGKDVELRCDPISGHTALYWYRQSLGQGLEFLIYFQGNSAPDKSGLPSDRFSAERTGGSVSTLTIQRTQQEDSAVYLCASSAGPPGQGSDGYTFGSGTRLTVV.

V usage is TRBV20-1 and J usage is TRBJ2-2; TCRdb designates TRBD2, a call that cannot be tested without DNA. The CDR3 spans 13 residues. Germline CDR1 and CDR2: DFQATT and SNEGSKA (reference sequence). CDR3 sequence reads: CSAQKRATGELFF.

The CDR3 spells CASSRGTANTGELFF. V and J are TRBV5-1 and TRBJ2-2; TCRdb's D call of TRBD1 is untestable without DNA. Looked up from germline, CDR1 is SGHRS and CDR2 is YFSETQ. This CDR3 region has 15 residues. The full variable domain, rest sourced from reference TRBV5-1 and TRBJ2-2, is KAGVTQTPRYLIKTRGQQVTLSCSPISGHRSVSWYQQTPGQGLQFLFEYFSETQRNKGNFPGRFSGRQFSNSRSEMNVSTLELGDSALYLCASSRGTANTGELFFGEGSRLTVL.

This chain joins TRBV9 and TRBJ1-4. This CDR3 has 15 residues. Germline V CDR1 and CDR2: SGDLS, YYNGEE. The CDR3 protein is CASSPDTTTNEKLFF.

The V and J genes are TRBV20-1 and TRBJ2-1; as DNA is missing, the TRBD2 call by TCRdb cannot be tested. This CDR3 is 11 amino acids long. Germline V gives CDR1 DFQATT, CDR2 SNEGSKA (reference sequence). This CDR3 is CRVAGHNEQFF.

The V and J genes are TRBV20-1 and TRBJ1-2; the TRBD1 assignment by TCRdb is unverifiable without DNA. Germline V gives CDR1 DFQATT, CDR2 SNEGSKA (reference sequence). The CDR3 contains 13 residues. CDR3 region: CSASIGTGYGYTF.

The rearrangement joins TRBV4-3 to TRBJ2-1; TCRdb's assignment of TRBD1 cannot be checked, as there is no DNA. The CDR3 covers 18 residues. Germline V CDR1 and CDR2: LGHNA, YSLEER. CDR3 residues: CASSQGLGTGGPYNEQFF.

The chain joins TRBV20-1 to TRBJ2-3; TCRdb lists TRBD1, though no DNA is available to test this call. The CDR3 contains 15 residues. Germline V CDR1 and CDR2: DFQATT, SNEGSKA (reference sequence). This CDR3 reads CSARDPGVRTDTQYF.